This TCR beta chain was identified during a study of cytomegalovirus exposure and HLA in healthy donors. The CDR3 runs 13 residues. In germline, CDR1 is SEHNR, CDR2 FQNEAQ (reference sequence). The V segment lost 11 bases and the J segment 4 bases; nucleotides outside the gene matches: 10. PCR primers comprised 60 Vbeta and 13 Jbeta primers. Assay: immunoSEQ multiplex PCR; the TCRdb copy retains only in-frame clones and omits some. The sample consists of 90,000 to 150,000 clones, about 78% of them appearing once. What was sequenced was PBMCs. V usage is TRBV7-9 and J usage is TRBJ2-7, with 8 bases fitting TRBD2. The TCR originated in a middle-aged woman in good health and CMV-seropositive. The CDR3 spells CAGSGGGGYEQYF. Here the CDR3 DNA reads TGTGCCGGAAGCGGGGGAGGGGGTTACGAGCAGTACTTC.